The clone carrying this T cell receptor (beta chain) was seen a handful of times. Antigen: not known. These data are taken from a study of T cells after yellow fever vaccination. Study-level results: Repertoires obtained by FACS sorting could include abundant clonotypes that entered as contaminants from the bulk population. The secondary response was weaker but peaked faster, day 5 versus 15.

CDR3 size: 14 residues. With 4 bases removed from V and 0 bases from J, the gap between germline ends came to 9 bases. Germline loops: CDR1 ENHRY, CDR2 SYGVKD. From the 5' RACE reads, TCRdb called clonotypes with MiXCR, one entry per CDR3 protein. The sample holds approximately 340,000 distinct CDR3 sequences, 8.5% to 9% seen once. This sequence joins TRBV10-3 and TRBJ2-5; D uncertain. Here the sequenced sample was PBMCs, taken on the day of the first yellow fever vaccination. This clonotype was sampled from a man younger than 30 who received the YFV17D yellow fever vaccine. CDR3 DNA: TGTGCCATCAGTGCCGTGTTGTACCAAGAGACCCAGTACTTC. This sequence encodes CAISAVLYQETQYF.